Below, one TCR beta chain is given with its context. This sample stems from a study of T cell changes during pregnancy in multiple sclerosis. TCRdb keeps only in-frame clones here, not all; method: immunoSEQ multiplex PCR. The table lists just over 50,000 clones, about nine tenths of them singletons. Trimming cost V 0 bases and J 13 bases, with 12 bases left between them. CDR3 size: 13 residues. From germline, CDR1 is MGHRA and CDR2 YSYEKL. The sequencing here drew on CD4+ T cells from peripheral blood mononuclear cells, taken after pregnancy. This TCR came from a female donor with multiple sclerosis, enrolled in a pregnancy study. The chain is built from TRBV4-1 and TRBJ1-4; D might be TRBD1 (5 bases). The CDR3 coding sequence is TGCGCCAGCAGCCAAGATACTCAGGGTAGACTGTTTTTT. Residues: CASSQDTQGRLFF.